These 10 T cell receptor beta chains share one sample of origin, sequenced in a study of CXCR3 chemokines and chemotherapy response in bladder cancer. TCRdb analysed the PCR reads with MiXCR anew, one entry per CDR3 protein. Among about 3,000 distinct CDR3 sequences listed, approximately 15% were seen once. Sample collection occurred from a patient whose treatment included neoadjuvant chemotherapy. These receptors all come from a human donor with bladder cancer that did not respond to neoadjuvant chemotherapy.

This clonotype was detected ten times or more. This sequence joins TRBV27 and TRBJ2-1; 12 bases align to TRBD2. CDR1 and CDR2 (germline): MNHEY, SMNVEV (reference sequence). The V and J ends lost 6 bases and 7 bases, in that order; junction bases with no gene match: 1. The CDR3 is 13 residues long. The CDR3 DNA follows: TGTGCCAGCAGCACTAGCGGGGGGAATGAGCAGTTCTTC. This sequence encodes CASSTSGGNEQFF.

This chain joins TRBV5-4 and TRBJ2-1; perhaps TRBD2 as D (7 bases). V was pared by 7 bases and J by 7 bases, with 12 bases between. From germline, CDR1 is SGHNT and CDR2 YYREEE (reference sequence). The CDR3 runs 12 residues. The CDR3 loop reads CASGGALNEQFF. In DNA form, the CDR3 reads TGTGCCAGCGGGGGGGCCTTAAATGAGCAGTTCTTC.

By share, this clonotype ranks as large. V gene TRBV29-1 combines with J gene TRBJ2-1; tentatively, D is TRBD2 (6 bases). The ends were cut back, 6 bases at V and 4 bases at J, with 10 bases in the middle. The CDR3 is 12 residues long. Germline V lookup: CDR1 SQVTM, CDR2 ANQGSEA. The CDR3 loop reads CSVGTLYNEQFF. CDR3 sequence (DNA): TGCAGCGTCGGGACTTTATACAATGAGCAGTTCTTC.

This clonotype showed up many times. The genes are TRBV18 and TRBJ1-2; tentatively, D is TRBD1 (5 bases). CDR1 KGHSH and CDR2 LQKENI come from the germline V gene. The V end was cut by 3 bases, the J end by 4 bases, with 12 bases between. The CDR3 runs to 14 residues. This chain's CDR3 is CASSPEQDGYGYTF. The CDR3 coding sequence is TGTGCCAGCTCACCTGAACAGGACGGCTATGGCTACACCTTC.

This clonotype occurred many times. CDR3 region: CASSYSSRWGEKLFF. CDR3 in DNA: TGTGCCAGCAGTTACTCGTCCAGGTGGGGTGAAAAACTGTTTTTT. The chain combines TRBV6-6 with TRBJ1-4; D uncertain. The CDR3 is 15 residues long. Germline CDR1 is MNHNY and CDR2 is SVGAGI (reference sequence). The V end lost 0 bases, the J end lost 7 bases, and 12 bases lay between the germline ends.

Many counts were recorded for this clonotype. J is TRBJ2-5 and V is TRBV7-9; TRBD1 matches 8 bases. Germline lookup yields CDR1 SEHNR and CDR2 FQNEAQ (reference sequence). V lost 4 bases to trimming and J lost 11 bases; unmatched junction nucleotides: 3. The CDR3 runs 11 residues. The CDR3 loop reads CASSSQGVQYF. The CDR3 DNA is TGTGCCAGCAGCTCACAGGGGGTTCAGTACTTC.

In this sample, this clonotype turned up many times. V usage is TRBV20-1 and J usage is TRBJ1-5; D gene ambiguous. V was pared by 1 base and J by 5 bases, with 15 bases between. In germline, CDR1 is DFQATT, CDR2 SNEGSKA (reference sequence). The CDR3 covers 15 residues. The CDR3 protein is CSARVHEGFDQPQHF. For the CDR3, the DNA is TGCAGTGCTAGAGTACATGAAGGATTTGATCAGCCCCAGCATTTT.

The rearrangement uses TRBV2 and TRBJ2-3; 7 nucleotides align to TRBD2. Trimming cost V 8 bases and J 1 base; bases outside gene matches: 3. The CDR3 spans 13 residues. Germline CDR1 SNHLY, CDR2 FYNNEI. DNA of the CDR3: TGTGCCAGCGGGGGGGTAGGCACAGATACGCAGTATTTT. It codes for CASGGVGTDTQYF.

This clonotype was detected many times. The chain has TRBV7-9 and TRBJ2-3, with 9 bases that match TRBD2. There are 16 residues in the CDR3. V shed 5 bases and J 4 bases; nucleotides not matched to a gene: 10. Germline V gene sequence: CDR1 SEHNR, CDR2 FQNEAQ (reference sequence). CDR3 sequence reads: CASSLFLAGGADTQYF. As DNA, the CDR3 is TGTGCCAGCAGCCTATTCCTTGCGGGGGGGGCAGATACGCAGTATTTT.

V gene TRBV6-5 combines with J gene TRBJ2-3; 8 bases align to TRBD1. Germline assignment: CDR1 MNHEY and CDR2 SVGAGI. CDR3 length: 17 amino acids. After removal of 2 bases from V and 2 bases from J, the junction contained 9 bases not matched to a gene. The CDR3 region is CASSYLAGGGTTDTQYF. The CDR3 DNA reads as TGTGCCAGCAGTTACCTGGCAGGGGGCGGCACCACAGATACGCAGTATTTT.